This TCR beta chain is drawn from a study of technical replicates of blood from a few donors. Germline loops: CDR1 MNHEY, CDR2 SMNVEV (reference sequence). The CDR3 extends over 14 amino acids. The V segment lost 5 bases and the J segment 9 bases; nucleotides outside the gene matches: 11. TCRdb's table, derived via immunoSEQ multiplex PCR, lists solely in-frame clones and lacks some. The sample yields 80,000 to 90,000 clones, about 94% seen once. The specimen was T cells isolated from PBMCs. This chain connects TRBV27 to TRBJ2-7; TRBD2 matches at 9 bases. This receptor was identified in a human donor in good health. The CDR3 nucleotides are TGTGCCAGCAGTCCGGGACTAGCCGGGCGCAGGCAGTACTTC. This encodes CASSPGLAGRRQYF.